This TCR beta chain comes out of a study of shared clonotypes between healthy human individuals. Study findings and constraints: Estimated richness was generally greater in naive than memory subsets. Some naive CD4 clonotypes, 5% to 5.5%, turned up in common across several donors.

Only in-frame clones appear in the TCRdb table, and some are missing; sequencing was by immunoSEQ multiplex PCR. The sample holds roughly 1 million clones, around 76% seen once. Researchers partitioned CD4+ cells into CD45RA+ naive and CD45RA-negative memory subsets. The CDR3 covers 16 residues. Trimming left V 4 bases short and J 0 bases short, with 16 bases between. Germline CDR1 and CDR2: SGHKS and YYEKEE (reference sequence). This clone was observed many times. Its antigen is not identified. The specimen was memory CD4+ T cells sorted from blood. Indicated subset: CD45RA-negative fraction. The chain recombines TRBV5-5 with TRBJ1-1; D uncertain. The receptor's source is a man between 18 and 35 years old in good health. In DNA form, the CDR3 reads TGTGCCAGCAGCCTGGCCGGGGTGTTCATGAACACTGAAGCTTTCTTT. This codes for CASSLAGVFMNTEAFF.